This T cell receptor beta chain came from a study of blood T cells in healthy people across ages. Overall study results and limits: There was a strong correlation between TCR beta diversity and naive T cell percentage.

Sample donors were healthy Caucasian individuals that came from Russia, aged 6 to 90. Donors gave ten milliliters of peripheral blood apiece. Germline loops: CDR1 SQVTM, CDR2 ANQGSEA. This CDR3 is 17 amino acids long. Unmatched junction bases numbered 13, after V lost 0 bases and J lost 7 bases. A sample-barcoded 5' primer and a J-beta primer mix were used in a second PCR of roughly 7 to 11 cycles. MiXCR, run by TCRdb on the 5' RACE reads, gives a single entry per CDR3 protein. The sample contains approximately 1.5 million distinct CDR3 sequences, approximately 43% of which appear only once. This clonotype was counted only a few times. Its antigen is as yet unknown.

Source material: blood. The chain links TRBV29-1 to TRBJ2-1; 9 nucleotides line up with TRBD2. The receptor was isolated from a young woman in good health. The CDR3 sequence is CSVEDWASGAALNEQFF. The CDR3 DNA follows: TGCAGCGTTGAAGATTGGGCTAGCGGGGCCGCTTTAAATGAGCAGTTCTTC.